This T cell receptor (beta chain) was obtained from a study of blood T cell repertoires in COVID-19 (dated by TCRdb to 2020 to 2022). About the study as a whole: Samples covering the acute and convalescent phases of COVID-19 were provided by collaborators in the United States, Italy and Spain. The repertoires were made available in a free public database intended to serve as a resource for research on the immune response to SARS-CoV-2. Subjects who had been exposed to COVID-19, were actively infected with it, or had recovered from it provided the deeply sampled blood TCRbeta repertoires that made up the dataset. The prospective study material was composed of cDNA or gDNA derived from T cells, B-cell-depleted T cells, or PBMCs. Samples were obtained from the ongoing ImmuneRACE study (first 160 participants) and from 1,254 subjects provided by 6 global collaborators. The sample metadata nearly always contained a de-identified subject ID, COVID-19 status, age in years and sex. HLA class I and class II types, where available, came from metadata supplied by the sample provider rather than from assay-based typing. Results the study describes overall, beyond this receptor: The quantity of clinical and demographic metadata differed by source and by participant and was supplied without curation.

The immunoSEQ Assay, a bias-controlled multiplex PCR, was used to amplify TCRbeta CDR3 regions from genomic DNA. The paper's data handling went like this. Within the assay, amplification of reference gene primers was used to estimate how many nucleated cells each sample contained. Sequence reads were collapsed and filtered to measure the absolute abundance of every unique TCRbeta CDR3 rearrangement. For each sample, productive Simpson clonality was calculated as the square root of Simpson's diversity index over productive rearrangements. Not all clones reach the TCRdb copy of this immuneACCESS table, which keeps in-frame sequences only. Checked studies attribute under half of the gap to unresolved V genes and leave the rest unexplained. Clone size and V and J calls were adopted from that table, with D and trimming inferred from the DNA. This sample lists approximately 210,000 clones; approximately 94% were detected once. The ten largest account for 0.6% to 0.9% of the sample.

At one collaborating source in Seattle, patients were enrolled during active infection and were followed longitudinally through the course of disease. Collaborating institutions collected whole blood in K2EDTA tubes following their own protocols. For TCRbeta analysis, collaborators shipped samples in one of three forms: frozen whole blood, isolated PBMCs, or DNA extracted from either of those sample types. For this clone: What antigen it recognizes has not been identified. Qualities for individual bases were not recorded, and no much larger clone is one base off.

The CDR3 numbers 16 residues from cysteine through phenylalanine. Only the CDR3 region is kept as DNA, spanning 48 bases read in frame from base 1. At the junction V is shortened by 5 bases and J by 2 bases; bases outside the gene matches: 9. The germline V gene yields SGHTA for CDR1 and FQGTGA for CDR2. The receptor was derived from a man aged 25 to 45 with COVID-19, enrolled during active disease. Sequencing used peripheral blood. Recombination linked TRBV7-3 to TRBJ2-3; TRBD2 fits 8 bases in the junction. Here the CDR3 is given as CASSLTSVGNTDTQYF. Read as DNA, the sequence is TGTGCCAGCAGCCTGACTAGCGTGGGGAACACAGATACGCAGTATTTT.